These 17 T cell receptor beta chains originate from one sample sequenced in a study of beta chain features in type 1 diabetes. TCRB transcripts that were expressed got sequenced, as all of the isolated RNA had been reverse transcribed. Generated by immunoSEQ multiplex PCR, the TCRdb table keeps only in-frame clones and is missing some. The sample yields under 950,000 clones, around a sixth seen once. The sample comprised naive CD4+ T cells from blood. These receptors were collected from a woman between 18 and 30 years old in good health.

The genes are TRBV7-2 and TRBJ2-5; TRBD1 agrees at 7 bases. This CDR3 is 13 amino acids long. With 5 bases clipped from V and 1 base from J, the junction kept 1 base outside the gene matches. Germline V gene lookup returns CDR1 SGHTA and CDR2 FQGNSA. The chain's CDR3 is CASSRTGQETQYF. CDR3 in DNA: TGTGCCAGCAGCCGGACAGGCCAAGAGACCCAGTACTTC.

This clone has just a few counts. The CDR3 reads CASSLQVIGETQYF. CDR3 sequence (DNA): TGTGCCAGCAGCTTGCAGGTTATAGGAGAGACCCAGTACTTC. The chain links TRBV5-6 to TRBJ2-5; D gene ambiguous. Trimming left V 1 base short and J 4 bases short, with 11 bases between. Germline CDR1 SGHDT, CDR2 YYEEEE. The CDR3 consists of 14 residues. Supplemented by reference TRBV5-6 and TRBJ2-5, the full variable domain reads DAGVTQSPTHLIKTRGQQVTLRCSPKSGHDTVSWYQQALGQGPQFIFQYYEEEERQRGNFPDRFSGHQFPNYSSELNVNALLLGDSALYLCASSLQVIGETQYFGPGTRLLVL.

The chain joins TRBV19 to TRBJ2-3; TRBD1 matches 7 bases. Trimming removed 6 bases from V and 3 bases from J; junction bases left unmatched: 3. The CDR3 totals 13 residues. The germline CDR1 and CDR2 sequences are LNHDA and SQIVND (reference sequence). CDR3 nucleotide sequence: TGTGCCAGTAGAGACAGGGCAACAGATACGCAGTATTTT. It codes for CASRDRATDTQYF.

This clone was seen a single time. This specimen includes other DNA sequences encoding the same CDR3. The chain joins TRBV7-2 to TRBJ2-2; D is unresolved. The V gene's germline CDR1 is SGHTA and CDR2 FQGNSA. Deletions cut 1 base from V and 5 bases from J, with 5 bases between. The CDR3 covers 13 residues. CDR3 sequence: CASSLVATGELFF. CDR3 in DNA: TGTGCCAGCAGCTTAGTTGCAACCGGGGAGCTGTTTTTT.

This clone was recorded a few times. V and J are TRBV10-1 and TRBJ2-7, with 10 positions matching TRBD1. V was pared by 2 bases and J by 6 bases, with 7 bases of the junction left unmatched. The CDR3 runs to 15 residues. Per the germline V gene, CDR1 is WNHNN and CDR2 is SYGVQD (reference sequence). CDR3 sequence: CASSEGTGDGAEQYF. DNA of the CDR3: TGCGCCAGCAGTGAGGGGACAGGGGATGGGGCCGAGCAGTACTTC.

There are a few counts of this clone. This chain connects TRBV19 to TRBJ2-4; 10 bases fit TRBD1. Looked up from germline, CDR1 is LNHDA and CDR2 is SQIVND (reference sequence). This CDR3 has 15 residues. The J segment lost 9 bases and the V segment lost 1 base, leaving 6 bases of the junction unmatched. Here the CDR3 reads CASSIGDRGQGIQYF. CDR3 DNA sequence: TGTGCCAGTAGTATAGGAGACAGGGGGCAGGGCATTCAGTACTTC.

This clone has more than one count but fewer than ten. The chain combines TRBV14 with TRBJ2-2, with TRBD2 as a possible D gene (6 bases). The CDR3 is 17 amino acids. Germline V gene sequence: CDR1 SGHDN, CDR2 FVKESK. The V and J ends lost 5 bases and 5 bases respectively, with 21 bases between them. CDR3 bases: TGTGCCAGCAGCTCATCCGCAATGGCGGGAAGAACCGGGGAGCTGTTTTTT. It specifies CASSSSAMAGRTGELFF. Complete variable domain (other parts from reference TRBV14 and TRBJ2-2): EAGVTQFPSHSVIEKGQTVTLRCDPISGHDNLYWYRRVMGKEIKFLLHFVKESKQDESGMPNNRFLAERTGGTYSTLKVQPAELEDSGVYFCASSSSAMAGRTGELFFGEGSRLTVL.

This chain joins TRBV6-1 and TRBJ2-7; D is ambiguous. Germline V gene data show CDR1 as MNHNS and CDR2 as SASEGT. The CDR3 is 13 residues long. The V end was cut by 1 base, the J end by 0 bases, with 4 bases between. This chain's CDR3 is CASSEEGSYEQYF. The CDR3 nucleotides are TGTGCCAGCAGTGAAGAGGGCTCCTACGAGCAGTACTTC.

This sequence joins TRBV27 and TRBJ2-7; perhaps D is TRBD1 or TRBD2 (5 bases each). In germline, CDR1 is MNHEY, CDR2 SMNVEV (reference sequence). The ends were cut back, 6 bases at V and 2 bases at J, with 23 bases in the middle. The CDR3 runs to 17 residues. The DNA for the CDR3 is TGTGCCAGCAGCCCGCGACCATTCGGGACGGTAACCTACGAGCAGTACTTC. Translating gives CASSPRPFGTVTYEQYF.

The J gene is TRBJ1-2, the V gene TRBV7-3, with D unclear. The germline V gene encodes CDR1 SGHTA and CDR2 FQGTGA. The CDR3 runs 13 residues. V lost 5 bases, J lost 8 bases, and 15 bases lay in between. The CDR3 region is CASSLDPLGGYTF. CDR3 in DNA: TGTGCCAGCAGCCTGGACCCTCTCGGGGGCTACACCTTC.

This chain uses TRBV15 with TRBJ1-5; 9 nucleotides match TRBD1. J gave up 6 bases and V 4 bases, and 7 bases lay outside the gene matches. Germline V lookup: CDR1 LNHNV, CDR2 YYDKDF (reference sequence). This CDR3 is 15 amino acids long. The CDR3 nucleotides are TGTGCCACCAGCAAACGGAGGACAGGGGCTCAGCCCCAGCATTTT. Translation: CATSKRRTGAQPQHF.

This CDR3 is CASRRQDEYYGYTF. The CDR3 nucleotides read TGTGCCAGCAGACGACAGGACGAGTACTATGGCTACACCTTC. The J gene is TRBJ1-2, the V gene TRBV27; tentative D call: TRBD1 (6 bases). Trimming took off 6 bases at V and 3 bases at J, with 14 bases between the two ends. CDR1 MNHEY and CDR2 SMNVEV come from the germline V gene (reference sequence). This CDR3 has 14 residues.

The chain employs TRBV11-2 and TRBJ2-2, with 9 bases lining up with TRBD2. The germline CDR1 and CDR2 sequences are SGHAT and FQNNGV. V shed 7 bases and J 2 bases; nucleotides not matched to a gene: 14. The CDR3 has 18 residues. CDR3 in DNA: TGTGCCAGCATCCGCCGTACCGGCGGGAGGGCCAACACCGGGGAGCTGTTTTTT. Translation: CASIRRTGGRANTGELFF.

A note on this clone: This same CDR3 is encoded by further DNA sequences in the sample. V is TRBV28 and J is TRBJ2-7; D is unclear. Trimming removed 1 base from V and 6 bases from J, with 4 bases in between. The germline gives CDR1 MDHEN, CDR2 SYDVKM. This CDR3 contains 11 residues. CDR3 in amino acids: CASSLSGEQYF. In nucleotides, the CDR3 is TGTGCCAGCAGTTTATCAGGCGAGCAGTACTTC.

This clone was seen a handful of times. A junction boundary mismatches the germline segment, possibly from a read error. The chain couples TRBV7-9 to TRBJ1-3, with a weak D call TRBD1 (5 bases). The CDR3 runs to 13 residues. Germline CDR1 SEHNR, CDR2 FQNEAQ (reference sequence). The CDR3 reads CASSISVSGRPDF. In DNA form, the CDR3 reads TGTGCCAGCAGCATAAGTGTATCGGGGCGCCCGGATTTT. Supplemented by reference TRBV7-9 and TRBJ1-3, the full variable domain reads DTGVSQNPRHKITKRGQNVTFRCDPISEHNRLYWYRQTLGQGPEFLTYFQNEAQLEKSRLLSDRFSAERPKGSFSTLEIQRTEQGDSAMYLCASSISVSGRPDFGEGSWLTVV.

This clone was seen a few times. The CDR3 DNA reads as TGCGCCAGCAGCTTGGTGGGGACTAGCGGGAGCTATGAGCAGTTCTTC. Its protein product is CASSLVGTSGSYEQFF. V gene TRBV5-1 combines with J gene TRBJ2-1; 14 bases are shared with TRBD2. Germline V gene lookup returns CDR1 SGHRS and CDR2 YFSETQ. V was pared by 0 bases and J by 8 bases, with 4 bases of the junction left unmatched. The CDR3 covers 16 residues.

The V gene is TRBV4-3, the J gene TRBJ2-3, with D unclear. V was trimmed by 2 bases and J by 4 bases, leaving 10 bases between them. Germline CDR1 reads LGHNA; CDR2 reads YSLEER. This CDR3 contains 14 residues. The CDR3 DNA is TGCGCCAGCAGCCAATATACCAGCGCAGATACGCAGTATTTT. It yields the protein CASSQYTSADTQYF.